Presented here are 32 T cell receptor beta chains from one specimen sequenced in a study of shared clonotypes between healthy human individuals (TCRdb year 2020). The library was produced with the immunoSEQ multiplex PCR assay. TCRdb's version of the immuneACCESS table is confined to in-frame rearrangements and falls short of the full clone set. An unresolved V gene accounts for under half of the shortfall where checked; the remainder is of unknown origin. The sample table contains over a million clones; only one count was recorded for approximately 98.5% of them. The ten largest clones add up to around 0.38% of the sample. Sequenced: naive CD4+ T cells sorted from blood. The cell subset or site label, read with the paper, signifies: CD45RA+ positively selected. The receptors originated from a man under 40 in good health.

CDR3 nucleotides: TGCGCCAGCAGCATCGATGGACAGGGGAATCAGCCCCAGCATTTT. Residues: CASSIDGQGNQPQHF. V gene TRBV5-1 combines with J gene TRBJ1-5; 9 bases align to TRBD1. The V gene's germline CDR1 is SGHRS and CDR2 YFSETQ. The V segment lost 4 bases and the J segment 4 bases; nucleotides outside the gene matches: 6. The CDR3 sequence is 15 residues long.

This chain links TRBV20-1 with TRBJ2-1; 9 bases fit TRBD2. In germline, CDR1 is DFQATT, CDR2 SNEGSKA (reference sequence). V dropped 1 base and J dropped 15; count of bases not matched to a gene: 4. The CDR3 totals 11 residues. CDR3 in amino acids: CSARGREGRFF. CDR3 bases: TGCAGTGCTAGAGGGCGGGAGGGCCGGTTCTTC.

The genes are TRBV12-5 and TRBJ1-2; D gene unclear. Germline lookup yields CDR1 LGHNT and CDR2 FRNRAP. The CDR3 runs 13 residues. V lost 1 base, J lost 4 bases, and 7 bases lay in between. As DNA, the CDR3 is TGTGCTAGTGGTTTGGGCATAAGCTATGGCTACACCTTC. It is translated as CASGLGISYGYTF.

This chain joins TRBV18 and TRBJ2-7, with TRBD2 as a possible D gene (5 bases). Germline V gene data show CDR1 as KGHSH and CDR2 as LQKENI. CDR3 length equals 13 residues. V dropped 6 bases and J dropped 0 bases, with 9 bases sitting between them. As DNA, the CDR3 is TGTGCCAGCTCGAAAGGGAGCTCCTACGAGCAGTACTTC. Its translation: CASSKGSSYEQYF.

CDR3 residues: CASSRDRFSTEAFF. CDR3 nucleotide sequence: TGTGCCAGCTCAAGGGACCGCTTTTCCACTGAAGCTTTCTTT. V gene TRBV18 combines with J gene TRBJ1-1; a weak D match, TRBD1 (5 bases). Germline V gene data show CDR1 as KGHSH and CDR2 as LQKENI. V gave up 5 bases and J gave up 4 bases, with 14 bases separating them. This CDR3 is 14 amino acids long.

The chain links TRBV5-1 to TRBJ1-1, with D possibly matching TRBD1 (6 bases). Germline V lookup: CDR1 SGHRS, CDR2 YFSETQ. The germline V and J ends were trimmed by 7 bases and 8 bases, with 24 bases remaining between them. The CDR3 extends over 15 amino acids. The CDR3 region has the DNA TGCGCCAGCGGATCCGATACTGCCGGGACATACGAAGCTTTCTTT. Its protein is CASGSDTAGTYEAFF.

The V gene is TRBV28, the J gene TRBJ2-1; the match to TRBD2 covers 12 bases. Trimming at V came to 3 bases and at J to 4 bases, leaving 4 bases not matched to a gene. This CDR3 has 16 amino acids. In germline, CDR1 is MDHEN, CDR2 SYDVKM. The chain's CDR3 is CASSFRGLAGYNEQFF. The CDR3 nucleotides read TGTGCCAGCAGTTTCAGAGGACTAGCGGGGTACAATGAGCAGTTCTTC. The entire variable domain, with the rest obtained from reference TRBV28 and TRBJ2-1, is as follows: DVKVTQSSRYLVKRTGEKVFLECVQDMDHENMFWYRQDPGLGLRLIYFSYDVKMKEKGDIPEGYSVSREKKERFSLILESASTNQTSMYLCASSFRGLAGYNEQFFGPGTRLTVL.

The chain recombines TRBV30 with TRBJ2-7; tentatively, D is TRBD1 (5 bases). Germline CDR1 GTSNPN, CDR2 SVGIG (reference sequence). The V and J ends lost 0 bases and 2 bases respectively, with 8 bases between them. CDR3 length: 13 amino acids. The CDR3 DNA follows: TGTGCCTGGAGTGTTGGGGCGGCCTACGAGCAGTACTTC. It specifies CAWSVGAAYEQYF.

The chain joins TRBV28 to TRBJ2-7; D may be TRBD2 (6 bases). CDR1 and CDR2 from the germline V gene are MDHEN and SYDVKM. The CDR3 spans 16 residues. Trimming cost V 5 bases and J 4 bases, with 21 bases left between them. CDR3 sequence: CASSTYTGTGGYEQYF. CDR3 sequence (DNA): TGTGCCAGCAGTACCTACACCGGGACCGGAGGGTACGAGCAGTACTTC. Drawing the rest from reference TRBV28 and TRBJ2-7, the complete variable domain is DVKVTQSSRYLVKRTGEKVFLECVQDMDHENMFWYRQDPGLGLRLIYFSYDVKMKEKGDIPEGYSVSREKKERFSLILESASTNQTSMYLCASSTYTGTGGYEQYFGPGTRLTVT.

The chain employs TRBV10-3 and TRBJ2-2, with TRBD1 matching 12 bases. CDR1 is ENHRY, CDR2 SYGVKD, per germline. With 2 bases clipped from V and 6 bases from J, the junction kept 4 bases outside the gene matches. The CDR3 has 16 residues. The CDR3 region has the DNA TGTGCCATCAGTGAGGGGACAGGGGGCTTGGCCGGGGAGCTGTTTTTT. Translation: CAISEGTGGLAGELFF.

CDR3 loop: CASSPPGGPGELFF. The CDR3 DNA sequence: TGTGCCAGCAGCCCGCCAGGGGGCCCCGGGGAGCTGTTTTTT. V gene TRBV7-6 combines with J gene TRBJ2-2; 8 bases line up with TRBD1. Germline V lookup: CDR1 SGHVS, CDR2 FNYEAQ. The CDR3 covers 14 residues. V gave up 5 bases and J gave up 6 bases; unmatched junction bases: 5. Looking up the rest from reference TRBV7-6 and TRBJ2-2 gives the full variable domain: GAGVSQSPRYKVTKRGQDVALRCDPISGHVSLYWYRQALGQGPEFLTYFNYEAQQDKSGLPNDRFSAERPEGSISTLTIQRTEQRDSAMYRCASSPPGGPGELFFGEGSRLTVL.

This chain connects TRBV5-1 to TRBJ2-1; D gene uncertain. The CDR3 has 16 residues. Trimming removed 2 bases at V and 4 bases at J, with 16 bases between. Per the germline V gene, CDR1 is SGHRS and CDR2 is YFSETQ. The CDR3 region is CASSLSWSSGYNEQFF. In DNA, the CDR3 is TGCGCCAGCAGCTTATCCTGGAGTTCGGGTTACAATGAGCAGTTCTTC.

The chain joins TRBV15 to TRBJ2-7, with D perhaps TRBD2 (5 bases). The CDR3 is 15 residues long. Germline V gene data show CDR1 as LNHNV and CDR2 as YYDKDF (reference sequence). The V gene lost 4 bases and the J gene lost 6 bases, with 19 bases spanning the gap. Here the CDR3 DNA reads TGTGCCACCAGCAATGGGAGATCCTGGAGCGTCGAGCAGTACTTC. This encodes CATSNGRSWSVEQYF.

V is TRBV29-1 and J is TRBJ1-5; 9 bases align to TRBD1. Trimming at V came to 8 bases and at J to 3 bases, leaving 5 bases not matched to a gene. The CDR3 is 13 amino acids. Per the germline V gene, CDR1 is SQVTM and CDR2 is ANQGSEA. The CDR3 nucleotides are TGCAGCACCGGACAGGGGTACAATCAGCCCCAGCATTTT. This gives the protein CSTGQGYNQPQHF.

The J gene is TRBJ1-1, the V gene TRBV9, with D possibly being TRBD1 (5 bases). The CDR3 consists of 11 residues. Trimming stripped 3 bases from V and 13 bases from J, with 13 bases between. Germline lookup yields CDR1 SGDLS and CDR2 YYNGEE. In DNA form, the CDR3 reads TGTGCCAGCAGCGGCGGGACCGGAGATTTCTTT. Amino acids: CASSGGTGDFF. Looking up the rest from reference TRBV9 and TRBJ1-1 gives the full variable domain: DSGVTQTPKHLITATGQRVTLRCSPRSGDLSVYWYQQSLDQGLQFLIQYYNGEERAKGNILERFSAQQFPDLHSELNLSSLELGDSALYFCASSGGTGDFFGQGTRLTVV.

This CDR3 is CASSVILVAFF. In DNA, the CDR3 is TGTGCCAGCAGTGTGATACTAGTAGCTTTCTTT. The chain recombines TRBV2 with TRBJ1-1; no firm D call. Looked up from germline, CDR1 is SNHLY and CDR2 is FYNNEI. CDR3 length equals 11 residues. V lost 4 bases and J lost 10, with 10 bases in between.

V and J are TRBV7-2 and TRBJ2-1, with a weak D call TRBD2 (6 bases). The CDR3 is made up of 19 amino acids. The germline gives CDR1 SGHTA, CDR2 FQGNSA. V was shortened by 0 bases and J by 7 bases, with 25 bases between the two germline ends. The CDR3 DNA is TGTGCCAGCAGCTTAGCGGGTAGGTTGTTGCGGGACGGCAGGAATGAGCAGTTCTTC. Its translation: CASSLAGRLLRDGRNEQFF.

This rearrangement joins TRBV5-6 to TRBJ2-7, with 8 nucleotides matching TRBD1. CDR1 and CDR2 (germline): SGHDT, YYEEEE. J was trimmed by 0 bases and V by 0 bases; bases with no gene match: 2. This CDR3 comprises 15 residues. The CDR3 loop reads CASSLDGQGSYEQYF. In DNA form, the CDR3 reads TGTGCCAGCAGCTTGGACGGACAGGGCTCCTACGAGCAGTACTTC.

CDR3 in DNA: TGTGCCAGCAGCTTAGGGACAGCGAAAGAGACCCAGTACTTC. This sequence encodes CASSLGTAKETQYF. The chain recombines TRBV7-2 with TRBJ2-5, with D tentatively TRBD1 (6 bases). Germline assignment: CDR1 SGHTA and CDR2 FQGNSA. The CDR3 spans 14 residues. V was trimmed by 1 base and J by 3 bases, leaving 9 bases between them.

This chain links TRBV19 with TRBJ2-3, with a tentative D call TRBD1 (6 bases). This CDR3 spans 15 amino acids. Germline assignment: CDR1 LNHDA and CDR2 SQIVND (reference sequence). Trimming took 5 bases from V and 6 from J, leaving 18 bases between them. The CDR3 sequence: CASSFRTVLRDTQYF. CDR3 in DNA: TGTGCCAGTAGTTTCAGGACAGTCCTGAGGGATACGCAGTATTTT. Complete variable domain (other parts from reference TRBV19 and TRBJ2-3): DGGITQSPKYLFRKEGQNVTLSCEQNLNHDAMYWYRQDPGQGLRLIYYSQIVNDFQKGDIAEGYSVSREKKESFPLTVTSAQKNPTAFYLCASSFRTVLRDTQYFGPGTRLTVL.

This chain connects TRBV10-2 to TRBJ2-2; 10 positions match TRBD1. CDR3 size: 16 residues. V lost 2 bases to trimming and J lost 4 bases; unmatched junction nucleotides: 4. Looked up from germline, CDR1 is WSHSY and CDR2 is SAAADI. CDR3 DNA: TGCGCCAGCAGTGAGCCGACAGGGGGCGCCACCGGGGAGCTGTTTTTT. This gives the protein CASSEPTGGATGELFF.

This clone was recorded once. The chain joins TRBV6-4 to TRBJ2-1; weak D call: TRBD1 (5 bases). Trimming shortened V by 3 bases and J by 5 bases, and 11 bases separated the two germline ends. There are 14 residues in the CDR3. Germline V gene lookup returns CDR1 MRHNA and CDR2 SNTAGT. Here the CDR3 DNA reads TGTGCCAGCAGTGATGACAGCGTTCACAATGAGCAGTTCTTC. Encoded protein: CASSDDSVHNEQFF.

This rearrangement joins TRBV5-1 to TRBJ2-2, with TRBD2 as a possible D gene (6 bases). The CDR3 is 16 residues long. Trimming stripped 1 base from V and 0 bases from J, with 10 bases between. Per the germline V gene, CDR1 is SGHRS and CDR2 is YFSETQ. In DNA, the CDR3 is TGCGCCAGCAGCTTGTTAGCGGCCGCGAACACCGGGGAGCTGTTTTTT. Encoded protein: CASSLLAAANTGELFF.

This chain connects TRBV28 to TRBJ1-3; D is unresolved. CDR3 size: 12 residues. Per the germline V gene, CDR1 is MDHEN and CDR2 is SYDVKM. Trimming cost V 8 bases and J 8 bases, with 13 bases left between them. CDR3 sequence (DNA): TGTGCCAGCGCAATCACGAGGGACACCATATATTTT. This sequence encodes CASAITRDTIYF.

The chain recombines TRBV7-6 with TRBJ2-4, with a weak D call TRBD1 (6 bases). This CDR3 comprises 17 residues. V was trimmed by 1 base and J by 8 bases, leaving 21 bases between them. The germline V gene has CDR1 SGHVS and CDR2 FNYEAQ. The CDR3 DNA follows: TGTGCCAGCAGCTTAGGAGGGGGTCGAAAAGCAAGAGACATTCAGTACTTC. Encoded protein: CASSLGGGRKARDIQYF.

The chain recombines TRBV19 with TRBJ2-1; 8 bases agree with TRBD2. The CDR3 sequence is 14 residues long. Per the germline V gene, CDR1 is LNHDA and CDR2 is SQIVND (reference sequence). The J segment lost 8 bases and the V segment lost 7 bases, leaving 10 bases of the junction unmatched. CDR3 loop: CASKGTRGSHEQFF. The CDR3 coding sequence is TGTGCCAGTAAAGGGACTAGAGGCTCCCATGAGCAGTTCTTC.

The count of this clone is one. The V call is TRBV7-9, the J call TRBJ2-7, with 8 bases identical to TRBD1. Trimming cost V 2 bases and J 6 bases; bases outside gene matches: 15. This CDR3 has 17 amino acids. In germline, CDR1 is SEHNR, CDR2 FQNEAQ (reference sequence). CDR3 in DNA: TGTGCCAGCAGCTTAAGACAGGGGCTTGGTTCCTTGGGCGAGCAGTACTTC. It is translated as CASSLRQGLGSLGEQYF. Based on the CDR3 plus reference TRBV7-9 and TRBJ2-7, the full variable domain is DTGVSQNPRHKITKRGQNVTFRCDPISEHNRLYWYRQTLGQGPEFLTYFQNEAQLEKSRLLSDRFSAERPKGSFSTLEIQRTEQGDSAMYLCASSLRQGLGSLGEQYFGPGTRLTVT.

The chain is built from TRBV9 and TRBJ2-2, with unresolved D. With 4 bases removed from V and 7 bases from J, the gap between germline ends came to 17 bases. CDR1 is SGDLS and CDR2 is YYNGEE in the germline V gene. This CDR3 spans 15 amino acids. The CDR3 spells CASSQFTRTGGELFF. In nucleotides, the CDR3 is TGTGCCAGCAGCCAGTTCACCCGAACGGGCGGGGAGCTGTTTTTT.

This chain uses TRBV21-1 with TRBJ2-2. TRBV21-1 is flagged as a pseudogene. CDR3 length: 17 residues. The CDR3 is CASSIPRGEIPTGELFF. The CDR3 region has the DNA TGTGCCAGCAGCATACCTAGGGGGGAGATACCCACCGGGGAGCTGTTTTTT.

V gene TRBV5-1 combines with J gene TRBJ2-5; tentatively, D is TRBD2 (6 bases). V gave up 0 bases and J gave up 5 bases, with 11 bases separating them. CDR3 length equals 14 residues. Germline CDR1 and CDR2: SGHRS and YFSETQ. CDR3 region: CASSLGSGRETQYF. The CDR3, as DNA: TGCGCCAGCAGCTTGGGGTCAGGGAGGGAGACCCAGTACTTC.

This chain connects TRBV5-4 to TRBJ1-1; 12 bases agree with TRBD1. CDR1 is SGHNT and CDR2 is YYREEE in the germline V gene (reference sequence). This CDR3 has 16 residues. Trimming at V came to 5 bases and at J to 6 bases, leaving 11 bases not matched to a gene. CDR3 sequence (DNA): TGTGCCAGCAGATTGCCGGAGGGACAGGGGGCATCTGAAGCTTTCTTT. This codes for CASRLPEGQGASEAFF.

The chain joins TRBV19 to TRBJ2-7; tentative D call: TRBD1 (6 bases). The CDR3 length is 14 residues. V lost 4 bases, J lost 5 bases, and 15 bases lay in between. Germline values: CDR1 LNHDA, CDR2 SQIVND (reference sequence). The chain's CDR3 is CASSTSWGRDEQYF. The DNA of the CDR3 is TGTGCCAGTAGTACATCTTGGGGGCGGGACGAGCAGTACTTC.